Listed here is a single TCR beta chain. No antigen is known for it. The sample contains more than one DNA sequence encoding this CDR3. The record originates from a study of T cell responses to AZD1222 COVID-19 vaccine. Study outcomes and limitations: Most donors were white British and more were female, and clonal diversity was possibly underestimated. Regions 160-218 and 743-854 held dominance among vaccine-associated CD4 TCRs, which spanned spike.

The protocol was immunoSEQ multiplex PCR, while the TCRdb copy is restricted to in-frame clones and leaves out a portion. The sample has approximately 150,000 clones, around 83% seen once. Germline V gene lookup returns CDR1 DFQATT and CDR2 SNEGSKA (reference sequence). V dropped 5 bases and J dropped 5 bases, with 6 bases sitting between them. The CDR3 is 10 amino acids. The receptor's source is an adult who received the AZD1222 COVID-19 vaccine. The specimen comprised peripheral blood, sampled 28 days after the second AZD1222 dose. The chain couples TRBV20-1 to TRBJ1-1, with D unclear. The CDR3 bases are TGCAGTGCTCGGGGTACTGAAGCTTTCTTT. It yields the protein CSARGTEAFF.